A single sample is the source of the 8 T cell receptor beta chains below, sequenced in a study of shared clonotypes between healthy human individuals. Profiling relied on immunoSEQ multiplex PCR, and the TCRdb table lists in-frame clones only, not all of them. The table includes under 300,000 clones, 50% to 75% detected once. Sample: memory CD4+ T cells sorted from blood. The subset: CD45RA-negative fraction. These receptor sequences come from a man aged 30-40 years in good health.

The chain uses TRBV2 and TRBJ2-3, with 8 bases identical to TRBD2. V shed 6 bases, J shed 6 bases, and the junction held 5 bases outside the gene matches. The germline V gene has CDR1 SNHLY and CDR2 FYNNEI. The CDR3 spans 13 residues. The CDR3 region is CASSAGGADTQYF. DNA for the CDR3: TGTGCCAGCAGCGCCGGGGGGGCGGATACGCAGTATTTT.

The chain is built from TRBV11-2 and TRBJ1-3, with D hard to call. CDR3 length: 14 amino acids. V was pared by 2 bases and J by 0 bases, with 5 bases between. The germline V gene encodes CDR1 SGHAT and CDR2 FQNNGV. As DNA, the CDR3 is TGTGCCAGCAGCTTACAGAACTCTGGAAACACCATATATTTT. Protein product: CASSLQNSGNTIYF.

This clone was detected once. The gene calls are TRBV2 and TRBJ2-7; the D gene is possibly TRBD2 (7 bases). The germline V and J ends were trimmed by 8 bases and 2 bases, with 10 bases remaining between them. The CDR3 extends over 12 amino acids. Per germline, CDR1 SNHLY and CDR2 FYNNEI. The DNA for the CDR3 is TGTGCCAGCTCGGGGGGCCCCTACGAGCAGTACTTC. Its protein is CASSGGPYEQYF.

The gene calls are TRBV7-2 and TRBJ2-2; 8 bases are shared with TRBD2. V dropped 2 bases and J dropped 7; count of bases not matched to a gene: 12. The germline CDR1 and CDR2 sequences are SGHTA and FQGNSA. The CDR3 extends over 17 amino acids. The CDR3 nucleotides read TGTGCCAGCAGCTTAAGTCTCGCGGGAGGACGGGGCGGGGAGCTGTTTTTT. It yields the protein CASSLSLAGGRGGELFF.

The chain carries TRBV29-1 and TRBJ2-7, with TRBD2 matching over 7 bases. V lost 7 bases, J lost 4 bases, and 13 bases stayed unmatched. The CDR3 totals 14 residues. The germline V gene encodes CDR1 SQVTM and CDR2 ANQGSEA. The CDR3 sequence: CSALAVTGKYEQYF. The CDR3 nucleotides are TGCAGCGCTCTAGCGGTTACAGGAAAATACGAGCAGTACTTC.

Many counts were recorded for this clone. This chain uses TRBV5-1 with TRBJ2-5; no clear D. There are 14 residues in the CDR3. CDR1 is SGHRS, CDR2 YFSETQ, per germline. The V and J ends lost 1 base and 3 bases respectively, with 10 bases between them. The CDR3 DNA reads TGCGCCAGCAGCTTGCTCACAAACGAAGAGACCCAGTACTTC. It translates to CASSLLTNEETQYF.

This clone has only a few counts. V usage is TRBV5-1 and J usage is TRBJ2-1, with 9 bases lining up with TRBD2. CDR1 SGHRS and CDR2 YFSETQ come from the germline V gene. The CDR3 has 18 amino acids. V lost 4 bases, J lost 7 bases, and 18 bases stayed unmatched. CDR3 DNA sequence: TGCGCCAGCAGCGGGAGGAGTAGCGGGAGCTGGTCGGATAATGAGCAGTTCTTC. Protein sequence: CASSGRSSGSWSDNEQFF.

The chain recombines TRBV7-2 with TRBJ1-2; 8 nucleotides agree with TRBD1. CDR3 length: 14 residues. The trim removed 5 bases at V and 5 bases at J, leaving 7 bases unmatched. CDR1 and CDR2 from the germline V gene are SGHTA and FQGNSA. The CDR3 sequence: CASSQQGVGYGYTF. CDR3 nucleotides: TGTGCCAGCAGCCAACAGGGGGTTGGTTATGGCTACACCTTC.